The sequence of this TCR beta chain was determined in a study of blood T cell repertoires in COVID-19. Overall study context: Acute and convalescent COVID-19 specimens originated in the United States, Italy and Spain. T cells, B-cell-depleted T cells, or PBMCs supplied cDNA or gDNA.

Patients in Seattle were enrolled during active infection, then followed longitudinally. J was trimmed by 2 bases and V by 7 bases; bases with no gene match: 10. CDR1 and CDR2 from the germline V gene are LNHDA and SQIVND (reference sequence). The CDR3 runs to 15 residues. In the original analysis: Estimated nucleated cell counts came from reference gene primer amplification. Libraries were prepared by immunoSEQ multiplex PCR; TCRdb keeps only in-frame clonotypes and omits some of them. D and trimming were read from the DNA, whereas the V and J calls and clone size are those reported in that table. The sample includes 170,000 or so clones, over 80% of them seen just once.

The sequence was collected from a woman aged 40-49 years with COVID-19, enrolled during active disease. This chain joins TRBV19 and TRBJ2-5; 7 nucleotides align to TRBD1. Sample: peripheral blood. CDR3 sequence (DNA): TGTGCCAGTACCCAGGGACAGTACCTTCAAGAGACCCAGTACTTC. This sequence encodes CASTQGQYLQETQYF.